This T cell receptor beta chain was identified during a study of T cells in Graves' hyperthyroidism and ophthalmopathy. Amplification of TCR beta CDR3 regions was performed using RNA transcripts as template. First-round RT-PCR with HTBI primers amplified the TCR CDR3 region. TCRdb analysed the multiplex PCR reads with MiXCR anew, one entry per CDR3 protein. This repertoire shows hundreds of thousands of distinct CDR3 sequences, 35% to 45% found once; its top ten account for 7.5% to 9.5%. The CDR3 is 13 residues long. Germline V CDR1 and CDR2: DFQATT, SNEGSKA (reference sequence). V dropped 5 bases and J dropped 5; count of bases not matched to a gene: 6.

The V gene is TRBV20-1, the J gene TRBJ2-7; TRBD1 matches at 10 bases. What was sequenced was blood. This sequence originates from a man younger than 30 with Graves' hyperthyroidism. CDR3 in amino acids: CSALDRGQDEQYF. The CDR3 coding sequence is TGCAGTGCTCTAGACAGGGGGCAAGACGAGCAGTACTTC.